The present entry profiles one TCR beta chain with its context. Its target is unknown. This specimen comes from a study of post-analysis software for immune sequencing data. Unique molecular identifiers were carried by the TCR beta cDNA libraries. Starting from about 1 to 10 million T cells, the study yielded roughly 0.5 million cDNA molecules. TCRdb re-called the PCR reads through MiXCR, storing one row per CDR3 protein. The sample records about 430,000 distinct CDR3 sequences, about 40% being singletons. Study-wide points: Controls showed lower frequencies than patients for 4 or 5 TRBV segments, and TRBV5-6, TRBV5-1 and TRBV20-1 were among these.

The CDR3 extends over 16 amino acids. This rearrangement joins TRBV21-1 to TRBJ1-2; TRBD1 is taken as the D call from the table, unchecked against the DNA. TRBV21-1 is designated a pseudogene. This clonotype was obtained from a girl aged 2 to 10 with multiple sclerosis. The sample taken for sequencing was blood. The CDR3: CASSRAPPTGKHGYTF. The CDR3 nucleotides read TGTGCCAGCAGCAGAGCTCCGCCGACAGGGAAACATGGCTACACCTTC.